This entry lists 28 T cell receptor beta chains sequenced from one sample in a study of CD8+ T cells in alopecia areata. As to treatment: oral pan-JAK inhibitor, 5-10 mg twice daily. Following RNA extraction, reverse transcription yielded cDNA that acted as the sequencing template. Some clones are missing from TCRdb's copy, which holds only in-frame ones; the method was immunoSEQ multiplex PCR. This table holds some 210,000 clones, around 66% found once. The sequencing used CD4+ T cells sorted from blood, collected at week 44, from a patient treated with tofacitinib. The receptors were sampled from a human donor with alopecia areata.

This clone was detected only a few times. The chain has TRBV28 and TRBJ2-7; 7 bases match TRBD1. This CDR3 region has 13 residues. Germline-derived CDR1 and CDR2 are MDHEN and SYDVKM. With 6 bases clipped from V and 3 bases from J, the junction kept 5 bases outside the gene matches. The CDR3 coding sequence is TGTGCCAGCAGCCCGGGACAGATCTACGAGCAGTACTTC. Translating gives CASSPGQIYEQYF.

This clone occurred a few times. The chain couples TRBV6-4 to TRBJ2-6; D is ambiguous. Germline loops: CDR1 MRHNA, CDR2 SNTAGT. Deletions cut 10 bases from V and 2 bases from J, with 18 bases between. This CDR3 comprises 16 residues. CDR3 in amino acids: CANDRARMTGANVLTF. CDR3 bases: TGTGCCAACGACCGGGCCCGAATGACTGGGGCCAACGTCCTGACTTTC.

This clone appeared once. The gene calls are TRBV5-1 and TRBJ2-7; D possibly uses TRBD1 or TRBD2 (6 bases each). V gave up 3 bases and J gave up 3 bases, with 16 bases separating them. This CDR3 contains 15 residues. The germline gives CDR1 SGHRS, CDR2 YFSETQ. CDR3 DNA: TGCGCCAGCAGCTGGAGGGCTGGGGGCGACTACGAGCAGTACTTC. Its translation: CASSWRAGGDYEQYF.

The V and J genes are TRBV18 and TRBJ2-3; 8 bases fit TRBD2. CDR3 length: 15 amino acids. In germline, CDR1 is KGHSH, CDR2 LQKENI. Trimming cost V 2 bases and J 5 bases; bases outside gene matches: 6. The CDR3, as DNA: TGTGCCAGCTCACCAGGAGCGGGGGTAAAAGATACGCAGTATTTT. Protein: CASSPGAGVKDTQYF.

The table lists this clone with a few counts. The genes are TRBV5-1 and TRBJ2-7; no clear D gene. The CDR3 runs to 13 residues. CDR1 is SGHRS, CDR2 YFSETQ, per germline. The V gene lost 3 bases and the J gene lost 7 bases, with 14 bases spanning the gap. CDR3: CASSSDRGREQYF. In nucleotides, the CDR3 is TGCGCCAGCAGCTCGGACCGCGGTCGGGAGCAGTACTTC.

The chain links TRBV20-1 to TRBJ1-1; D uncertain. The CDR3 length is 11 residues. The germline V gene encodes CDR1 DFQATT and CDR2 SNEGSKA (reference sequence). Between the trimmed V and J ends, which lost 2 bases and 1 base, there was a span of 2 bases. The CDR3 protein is CSARWNTEAFF. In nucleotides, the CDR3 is TGCAGTGCTAGATGGAACACTGAAGCTTTCTTT.

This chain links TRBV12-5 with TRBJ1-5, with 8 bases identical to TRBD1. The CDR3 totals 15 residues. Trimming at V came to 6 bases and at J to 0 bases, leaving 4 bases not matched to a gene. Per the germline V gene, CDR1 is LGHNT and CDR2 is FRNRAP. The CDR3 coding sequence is TGTGCTAGTGGAGGGGACAGGATTAGCAATCAGCCCCAGCATTTT. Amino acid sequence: CASGGDRISNQPQHF.

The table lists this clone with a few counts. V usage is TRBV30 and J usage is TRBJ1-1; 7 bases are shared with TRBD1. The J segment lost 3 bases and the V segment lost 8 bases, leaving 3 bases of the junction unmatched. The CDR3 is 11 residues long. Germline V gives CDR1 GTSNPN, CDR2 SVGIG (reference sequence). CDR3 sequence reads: CALQGDTEAFF. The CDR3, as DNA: TGTGCCCTTCAGGGGGACACTGAAGCTTTCTTT.

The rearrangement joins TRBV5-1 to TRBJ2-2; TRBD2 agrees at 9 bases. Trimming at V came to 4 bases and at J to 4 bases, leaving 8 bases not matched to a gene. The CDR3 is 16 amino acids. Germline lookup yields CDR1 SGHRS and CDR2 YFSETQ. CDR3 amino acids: CASSPFAGGITGELFF. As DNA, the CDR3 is TGCGCCAGCAGCCCCTTTGCGGGGGGGATCACCGGGGAGCTGTTTTTT.

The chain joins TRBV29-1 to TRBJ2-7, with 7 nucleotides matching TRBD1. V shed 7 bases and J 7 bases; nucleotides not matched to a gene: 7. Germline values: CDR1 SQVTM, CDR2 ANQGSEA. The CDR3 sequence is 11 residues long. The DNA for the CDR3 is TGCAGCGGACAGGGTTCGGGTGAGCAGTACTTC. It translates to CSGQGSGEQYF.

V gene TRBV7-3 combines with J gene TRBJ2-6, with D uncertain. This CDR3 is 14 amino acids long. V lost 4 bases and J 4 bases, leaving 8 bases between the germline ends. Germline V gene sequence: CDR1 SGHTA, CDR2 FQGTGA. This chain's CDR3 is CASSSVQGANVLTF. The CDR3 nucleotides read TGTGCCAGCAGCTCAGTGCAGGGGGCCAACGTCCTGACTTTC.

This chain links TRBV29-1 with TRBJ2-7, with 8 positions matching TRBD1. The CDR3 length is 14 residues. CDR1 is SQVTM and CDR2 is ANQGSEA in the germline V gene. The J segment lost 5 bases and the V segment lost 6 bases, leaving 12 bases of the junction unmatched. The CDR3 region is CSVKTGAQVNEQYF. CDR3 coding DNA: TGCAGCGTGAAGACAGGGGCTCAAGTCAACGAGCAGTACTTC.

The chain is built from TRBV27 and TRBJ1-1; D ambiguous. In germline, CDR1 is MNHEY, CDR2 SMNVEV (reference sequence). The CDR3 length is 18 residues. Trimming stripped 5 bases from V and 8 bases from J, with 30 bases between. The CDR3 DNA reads TGTGCCAGCAGTCCCCCTGAGGCTAGCAGCCCAAGGTCTTCCGAAGCTTTCTTT. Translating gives CASSPPEASSPRSSEAFF.

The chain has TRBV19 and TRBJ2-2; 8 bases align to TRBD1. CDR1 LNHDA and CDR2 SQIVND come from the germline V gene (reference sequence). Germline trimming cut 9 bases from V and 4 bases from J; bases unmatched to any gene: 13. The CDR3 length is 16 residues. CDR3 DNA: TGTGCCAGCCGGCTGGGACAGGCGAAAATCACCGGGGAGCTGTTTTTT. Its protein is CASRLGQAKITGELFF.

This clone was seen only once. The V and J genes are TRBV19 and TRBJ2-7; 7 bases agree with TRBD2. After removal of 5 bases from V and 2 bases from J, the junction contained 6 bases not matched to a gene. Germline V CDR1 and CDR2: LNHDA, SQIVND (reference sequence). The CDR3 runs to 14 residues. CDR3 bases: TGTGCCAGTAGTCCATCTAGCGGCCCCTACGAGCAGTACTTC. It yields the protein CASSPSSGPYEQYF.

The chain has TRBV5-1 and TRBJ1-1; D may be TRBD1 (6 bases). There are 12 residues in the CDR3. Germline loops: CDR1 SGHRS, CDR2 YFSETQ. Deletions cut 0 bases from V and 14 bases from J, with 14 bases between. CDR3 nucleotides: TGCGCCAGCAGCTTGGCAGGGGCAGAAAGCTTCTTT. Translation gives CASSLAGAESFF. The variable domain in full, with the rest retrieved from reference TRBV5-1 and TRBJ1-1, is KAGVTQTPRYLIKTRGQQVTLSCSPISGHRSVSWYQQTPGQGLQFLFEYFSETQRNKGNFPGRFSGRQFSNSRSEMNVSTLELGDSALYLCASSLAGAESFFGQGTRLTVV.

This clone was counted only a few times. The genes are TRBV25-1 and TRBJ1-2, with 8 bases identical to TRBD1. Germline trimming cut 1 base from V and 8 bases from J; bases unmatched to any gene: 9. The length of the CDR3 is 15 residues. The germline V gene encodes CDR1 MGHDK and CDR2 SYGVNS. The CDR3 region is CASSESYNDRGGYTF. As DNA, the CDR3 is TGTGCCAGCAGTGAATCTTATAACGACAGGGGCGGCTACACCTTC.

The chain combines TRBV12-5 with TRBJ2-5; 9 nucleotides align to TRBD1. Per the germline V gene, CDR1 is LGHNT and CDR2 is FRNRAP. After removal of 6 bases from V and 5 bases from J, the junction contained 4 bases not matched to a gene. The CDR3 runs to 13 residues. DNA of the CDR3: TGTGCTAGTGGACGGACAGGGGAGGAGACCCAGTACTTC. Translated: CASGRTGEETQYF.

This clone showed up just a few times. CDR3 coding DNA: TGTGCCACCAGCAGAGATCGCTTCGTACAGGGTGAGGAGACCCAGTACTTC. Protein sequence: CATSRDRFVQGEETQYF. V usage is TRBV15 and J usage is TRBJ2-5; D is perhaps TRBD1 (6 bases). The V end lost 0 bases, the J end lost 5 bases, and 19 bases lay between the germline ends. Germline CDR1 LNHNV, CDR2 YYDKDF (reference sequence). The CDR3 is made up of 17 amino acids.

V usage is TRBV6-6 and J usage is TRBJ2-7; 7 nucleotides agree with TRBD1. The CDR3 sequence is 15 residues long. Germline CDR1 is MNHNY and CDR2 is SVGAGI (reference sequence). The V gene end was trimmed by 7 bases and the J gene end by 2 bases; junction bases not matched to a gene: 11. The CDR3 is CASTLVGQVTYEQYF. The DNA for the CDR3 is TGTGCCAGCACTTTAGTCGGACAGGTAACCTACGAGCAGTACTTC.

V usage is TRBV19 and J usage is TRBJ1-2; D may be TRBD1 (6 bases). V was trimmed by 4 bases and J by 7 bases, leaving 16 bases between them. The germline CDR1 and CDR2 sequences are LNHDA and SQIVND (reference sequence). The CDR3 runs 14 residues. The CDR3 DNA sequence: TGTGCCAGTAGTACACGAACAGGGAGTGGTGGCTACACCTTC. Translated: CASSTRTGSGGYTF.

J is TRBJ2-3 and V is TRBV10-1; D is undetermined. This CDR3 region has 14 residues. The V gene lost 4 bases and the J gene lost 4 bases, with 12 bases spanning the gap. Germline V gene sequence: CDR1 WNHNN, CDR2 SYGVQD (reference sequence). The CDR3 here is CASSASRPADTQYF. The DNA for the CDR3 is TGCGCCAGCAGTGCCTCCAGGCCGGCAGATACGCAGTATTTT.

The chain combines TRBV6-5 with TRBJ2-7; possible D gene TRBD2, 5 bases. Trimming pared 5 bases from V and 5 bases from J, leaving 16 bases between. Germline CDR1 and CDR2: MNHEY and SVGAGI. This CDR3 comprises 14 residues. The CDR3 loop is CASSEGGWVHEQYF. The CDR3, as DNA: TGTGCCAGCAGTGAGGGTGGGTGGGTCCACGAGCAGTACTTC.

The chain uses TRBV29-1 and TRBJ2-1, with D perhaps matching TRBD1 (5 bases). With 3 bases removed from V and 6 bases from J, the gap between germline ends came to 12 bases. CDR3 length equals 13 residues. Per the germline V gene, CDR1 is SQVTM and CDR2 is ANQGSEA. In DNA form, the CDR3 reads TGCAGCGTTGATCGTCAGGGCCGCAATGAGCAGTTCTTC. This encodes CSVDRQGRNEQFF.

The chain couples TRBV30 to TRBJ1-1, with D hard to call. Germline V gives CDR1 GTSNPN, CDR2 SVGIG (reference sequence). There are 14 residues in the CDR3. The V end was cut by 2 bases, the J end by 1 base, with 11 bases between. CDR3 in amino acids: CAWSQDGKNTEAFF. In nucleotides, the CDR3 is TGTGCCTGGAGTCAGGACGGAAAGAACACTGAAGCTTTCTTT.

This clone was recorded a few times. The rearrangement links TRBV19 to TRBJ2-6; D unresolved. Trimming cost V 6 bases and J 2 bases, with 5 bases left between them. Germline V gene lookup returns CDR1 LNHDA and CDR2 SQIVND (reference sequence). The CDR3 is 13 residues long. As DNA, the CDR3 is TGTGCCAGTAGCGCAACTGGGGCCAACGTCCTGACTTTC. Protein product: CASSATGANVLTF.

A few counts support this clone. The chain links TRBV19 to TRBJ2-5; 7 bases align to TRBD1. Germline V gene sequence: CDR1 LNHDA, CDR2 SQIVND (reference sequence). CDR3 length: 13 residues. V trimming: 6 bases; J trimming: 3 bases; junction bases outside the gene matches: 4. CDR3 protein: CASRRGTEETQYF. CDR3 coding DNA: TGTGCCAGTAGAAGGGGGACAGAAGAGACCCAGTACTTC.

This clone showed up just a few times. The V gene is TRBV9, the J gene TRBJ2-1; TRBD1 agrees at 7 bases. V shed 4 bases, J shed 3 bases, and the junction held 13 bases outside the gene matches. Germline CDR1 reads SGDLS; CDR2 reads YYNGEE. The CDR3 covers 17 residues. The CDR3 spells CASSPSHGGQSYNEQFF. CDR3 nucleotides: TGTGCCAGCAGCCCATCCCATGGGGGACAGAGCTACAATGAGCAGTTCTTC.